This TCR beta chain was recorded in a study of blood T cells in healthy people across ages. The overall study: Template switching retrieved approximately one barcoded beta molecule for each two T cells.

V lost 7 bases and J 5 bases, leaving 12 bases between the germline ends. CDR3 length: 13 amino acids. Germline CDR1 and CDR2: ENHRY and SYGVKD. With a J-beta primer mix and a sample-barcoded 5' primer, a second PCR ran about 7 to 11 cycles. Each CDR3 protein is one row after TCRdb ran MiXCR on the 5' RACE reads. The data hold over 1,500,000 distinct CDR3 sequences, with roughly two fifths observed a single time. Sample: blood. The clonotype originates from a human donor in good health. The chain has TRBV10-3 and TRBJ2-1, with D possibly TRBD1 on 6 matching bases. CDR3 residues: CAIKAAGDNEQFF. The CDR3 DNA reads as TGTGCCATCAAGGCGGCAGGGGACAATGAGCAGTTCTTC.